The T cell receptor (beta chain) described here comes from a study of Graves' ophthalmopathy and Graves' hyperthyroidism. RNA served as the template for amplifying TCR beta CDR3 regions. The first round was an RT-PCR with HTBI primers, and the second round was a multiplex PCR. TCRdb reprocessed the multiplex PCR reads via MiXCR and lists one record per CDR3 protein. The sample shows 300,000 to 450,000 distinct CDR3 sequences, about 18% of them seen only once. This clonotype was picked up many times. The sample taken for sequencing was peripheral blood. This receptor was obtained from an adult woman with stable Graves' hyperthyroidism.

This CDR3 reads CASSVGGMNTEAFF. CDR3 nucleotides: TGTGCCAGCAGTGTCGGGGGTATGAACACTGAAGCTTTCTTT. The rearrangement joins TRBV2 to TRBJ1-1; TRBD1 might be the D (5 bases). CDR1 SNHLY and CDR2 FYNNEI come from the germline V gene. The CDR3 length is 14 residues. Deletions cut 4 bases from V and 0 bases from J, with 9 bases between.